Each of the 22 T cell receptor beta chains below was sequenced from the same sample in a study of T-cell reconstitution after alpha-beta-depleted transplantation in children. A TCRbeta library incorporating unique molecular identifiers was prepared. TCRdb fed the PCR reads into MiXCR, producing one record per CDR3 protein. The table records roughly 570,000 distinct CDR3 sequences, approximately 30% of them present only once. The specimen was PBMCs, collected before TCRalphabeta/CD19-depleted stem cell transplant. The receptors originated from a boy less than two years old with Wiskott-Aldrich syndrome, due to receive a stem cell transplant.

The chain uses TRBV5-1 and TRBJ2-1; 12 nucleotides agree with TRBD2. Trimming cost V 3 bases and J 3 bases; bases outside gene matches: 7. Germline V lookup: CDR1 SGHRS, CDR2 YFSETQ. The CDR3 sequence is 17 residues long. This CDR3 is CASSSHQLAGGYNEQFF. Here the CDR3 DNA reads TGCGCCAGCAGCTCACATCAACTAGCGGGGGGCTACAATGAGCAGTTCTTC. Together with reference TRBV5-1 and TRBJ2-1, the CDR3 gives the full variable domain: KAGVTQTPRYLIKTRGQQVTLSCSPISGHRSVSWYQQTPGQGLQFLFEYFSETQRNKGNFPGRFSGRQFSNSRSEMNVSTLELGDSALYLCASSSHQLAGGYNEQFFGPGTRLTVL.

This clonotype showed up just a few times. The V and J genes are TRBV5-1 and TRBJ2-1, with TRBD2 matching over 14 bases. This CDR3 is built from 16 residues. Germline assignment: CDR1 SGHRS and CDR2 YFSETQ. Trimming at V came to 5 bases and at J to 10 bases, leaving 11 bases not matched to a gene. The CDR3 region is CASSPRGTSGSGEQFF. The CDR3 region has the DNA TGCGCCAGCAGTCCCCGTGGGACTAGCGGGAGCGGGGAGCAGTTCTTC.

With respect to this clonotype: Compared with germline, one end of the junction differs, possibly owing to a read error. The CDR3 loop is CASSKAGSSTGELFF. In DNA, the CDR3 is TGTGCCAGCAGTAAAGCCGGGTCTAGCACCGGGGAGCTGTTTTTT. The chain carries TRBV6-1 and TRBJ2-2, with no clear D. The CDR3 length is 15 residues. The V gene's germline CDR1 is MNHNS and CDR2 SASEGT.

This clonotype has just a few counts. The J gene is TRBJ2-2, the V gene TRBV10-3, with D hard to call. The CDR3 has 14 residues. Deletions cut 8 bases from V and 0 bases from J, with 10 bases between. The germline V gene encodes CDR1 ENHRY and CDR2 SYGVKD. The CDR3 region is CAISDLPNTGELFF. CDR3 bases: TGTGCCATCTCAGACCTCCCGAACACCGGGGAGCTGTTTTTT.

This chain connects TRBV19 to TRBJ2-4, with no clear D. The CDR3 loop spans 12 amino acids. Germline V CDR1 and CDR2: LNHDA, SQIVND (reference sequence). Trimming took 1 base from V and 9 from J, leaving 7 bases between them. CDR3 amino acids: CASSIAGGIQYF. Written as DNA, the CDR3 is TGTGCCAGTAGTATAGCGGGTGGCATTCAGTACTTC.

CDR3 residues: CSVAGSIHIQETQYF. The CDR3 region has the DNA TGCAGCGTTGCCGGGAGCATTCATATCCAAGAGACCCAGTACTTC. The chain is built from TRBV29-1 and TRBJ2-5, with D perhaps TRBD2 (6 bases). Germline CDR1 and CDR2: SQVTM and ANQGSEA. V was shortened by 4 bases and J by 1 base, with 16 bases between the two germline ends. CDR3 length: 15 residues.

CDR3 in amino acids: CSAKGHEPYEQYF. The CDR3 DNA reads as TGCAGTGCTAAAGGACACGAACCGTACGAGCAGTACTTC. This rearrangement joins TRBV20-1 to TRBJ2-7, with TRBD1 as a possible D gene (5 bases). Trimming took off 4 bases at V and 4 bases at J, with 14 bases between the two ends. CDR1 is DFQATT and CDR2 is SNEGSKA in the germline V gene (reference sequence). This CDR3 has 13 amino acids.

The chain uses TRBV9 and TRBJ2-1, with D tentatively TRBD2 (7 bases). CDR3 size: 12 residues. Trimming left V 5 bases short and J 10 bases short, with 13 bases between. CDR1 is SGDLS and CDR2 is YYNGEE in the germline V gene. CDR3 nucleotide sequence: TGTGCCAGCAGAAAGGGGGGAGGGGAGCAGTTCTTC. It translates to CASRKGGGEQFF.

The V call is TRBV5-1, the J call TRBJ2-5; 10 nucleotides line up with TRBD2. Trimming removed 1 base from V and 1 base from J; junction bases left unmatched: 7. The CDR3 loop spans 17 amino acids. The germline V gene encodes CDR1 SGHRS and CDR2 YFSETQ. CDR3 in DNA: TGCGCCAGCAGCTTGTTAGGGACTAGCGCCCGCCAAGAGACCCAGTACTTC. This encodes CASSLLGTSARQETQYF.

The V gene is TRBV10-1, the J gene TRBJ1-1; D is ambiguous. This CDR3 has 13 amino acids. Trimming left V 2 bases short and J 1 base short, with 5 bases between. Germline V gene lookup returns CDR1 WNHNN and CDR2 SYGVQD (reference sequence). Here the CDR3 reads CASSENANTEAFF. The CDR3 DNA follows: TGCGCCAGCAGTGAGAACGCGAACACTGAAGCTTTCTTT.

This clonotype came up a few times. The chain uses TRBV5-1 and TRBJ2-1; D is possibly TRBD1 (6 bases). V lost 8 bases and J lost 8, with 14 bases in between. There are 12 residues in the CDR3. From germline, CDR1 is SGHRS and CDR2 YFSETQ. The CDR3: CASTGTFHEQFF. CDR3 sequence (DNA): TGCGCCAGTACCGGGACATTTCATGAGCAGTTCTTC.

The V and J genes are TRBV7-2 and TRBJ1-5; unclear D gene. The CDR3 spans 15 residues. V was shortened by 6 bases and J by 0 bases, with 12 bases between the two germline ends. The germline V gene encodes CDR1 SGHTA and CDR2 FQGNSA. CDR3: CASRPLRDSNQPQHF. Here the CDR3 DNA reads TGTGCCAGCAGACCCCTCCGGGATAGCAATCAGCCCCAGCATTTT.

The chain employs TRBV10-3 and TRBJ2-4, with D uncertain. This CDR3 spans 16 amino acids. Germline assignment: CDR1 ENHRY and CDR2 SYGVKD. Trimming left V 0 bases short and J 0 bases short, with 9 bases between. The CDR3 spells CAISESTPVAKNIQYF. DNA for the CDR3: TGTGCCATCAGTGAGTCGACCCCAGTAGCCAAAAACATTCAGTACTTC.

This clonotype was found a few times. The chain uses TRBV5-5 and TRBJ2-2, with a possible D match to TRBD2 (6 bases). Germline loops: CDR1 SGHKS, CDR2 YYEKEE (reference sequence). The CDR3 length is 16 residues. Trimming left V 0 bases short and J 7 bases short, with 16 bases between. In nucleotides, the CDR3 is TGTGCCAGCAGCTTGGTTCTCGGCGGGACGTACGGGGAGCTGTTTTTT. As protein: CASSLVLGGTYGELFF.

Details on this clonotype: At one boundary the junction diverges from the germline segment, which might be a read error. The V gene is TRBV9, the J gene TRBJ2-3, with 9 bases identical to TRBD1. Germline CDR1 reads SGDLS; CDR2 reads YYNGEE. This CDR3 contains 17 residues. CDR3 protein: CASSLGTGRISTDTQYF. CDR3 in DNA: TGTGCCAGCAGCCTTGGGACAGGGCGGATTAGCACAGATACGCAGTATTTC.

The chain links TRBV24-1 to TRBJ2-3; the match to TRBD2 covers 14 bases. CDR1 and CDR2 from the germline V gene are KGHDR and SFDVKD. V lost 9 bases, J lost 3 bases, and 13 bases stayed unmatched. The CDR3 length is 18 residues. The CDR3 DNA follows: TGTGCCACCGGGGTACCGGGACTAGCGGGAGAAGGAACAGATACGCAGTATTTT. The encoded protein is CATGVPGLAGEGTDTQYF.

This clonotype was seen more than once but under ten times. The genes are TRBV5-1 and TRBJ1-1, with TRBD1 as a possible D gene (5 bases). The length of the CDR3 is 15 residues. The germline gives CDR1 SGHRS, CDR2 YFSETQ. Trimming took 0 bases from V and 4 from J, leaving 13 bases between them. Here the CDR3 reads CASSLGGGAPTEAFF. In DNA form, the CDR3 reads TGCGCCAGCAGCTTGGGCGGAGGGGCCCCCACTGAAGCTTTCTTT.

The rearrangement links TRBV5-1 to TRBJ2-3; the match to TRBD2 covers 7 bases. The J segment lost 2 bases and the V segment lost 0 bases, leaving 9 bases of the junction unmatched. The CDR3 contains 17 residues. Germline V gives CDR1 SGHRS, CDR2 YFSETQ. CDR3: CASSLAVFGDYTDTQYF. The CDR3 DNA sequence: TGCGCCAGCAGCTTGGCTGTTTTCGGGGACTACACAGATACGCAGTATTTT.

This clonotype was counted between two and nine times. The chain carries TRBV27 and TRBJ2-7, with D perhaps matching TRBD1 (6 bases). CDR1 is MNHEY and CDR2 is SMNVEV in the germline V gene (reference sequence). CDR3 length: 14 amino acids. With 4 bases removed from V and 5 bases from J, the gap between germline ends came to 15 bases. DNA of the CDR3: TGTGCCAGCAGTTCCTTAGACAGGCAGGACGAGCAGTACTTC. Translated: CASSSLDRQDEQYF.

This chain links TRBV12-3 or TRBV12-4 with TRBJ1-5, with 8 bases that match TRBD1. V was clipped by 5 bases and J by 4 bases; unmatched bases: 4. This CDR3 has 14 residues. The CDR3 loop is CASSRTGLNQPQHF. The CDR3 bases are TGTGCCAGCAGTCGGACAGGGCTTAATCAGCCCCAGCATTTT.

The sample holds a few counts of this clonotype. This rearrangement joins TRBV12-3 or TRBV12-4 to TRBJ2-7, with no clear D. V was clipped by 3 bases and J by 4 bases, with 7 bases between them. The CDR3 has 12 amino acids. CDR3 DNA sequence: TGTGCCAGCAGTTTGGCGCAGTACGAGCAGTACTTC. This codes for CASSLAQYEQYF.

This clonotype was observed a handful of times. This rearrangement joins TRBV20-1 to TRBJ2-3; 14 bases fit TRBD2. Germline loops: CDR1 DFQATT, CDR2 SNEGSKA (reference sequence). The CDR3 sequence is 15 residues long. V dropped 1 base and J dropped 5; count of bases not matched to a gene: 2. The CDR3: CSARGLAGGGDTQYF. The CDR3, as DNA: TGCAGTGCTAGAGGACTAGCGGGAGGGGGAGATACGCAGTATTTT.